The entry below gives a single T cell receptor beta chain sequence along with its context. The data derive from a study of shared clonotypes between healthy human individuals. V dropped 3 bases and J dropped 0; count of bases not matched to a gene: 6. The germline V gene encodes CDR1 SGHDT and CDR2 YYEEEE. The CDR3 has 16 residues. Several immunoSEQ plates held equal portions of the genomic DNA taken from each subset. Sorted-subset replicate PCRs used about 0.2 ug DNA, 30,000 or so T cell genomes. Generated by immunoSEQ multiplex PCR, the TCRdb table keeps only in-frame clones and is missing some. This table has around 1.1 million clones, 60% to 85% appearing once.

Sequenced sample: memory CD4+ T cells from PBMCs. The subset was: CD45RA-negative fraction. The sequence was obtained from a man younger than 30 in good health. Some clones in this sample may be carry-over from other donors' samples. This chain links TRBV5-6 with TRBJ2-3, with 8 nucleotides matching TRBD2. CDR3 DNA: TGTGCCAGCAGCTCTCGGACTAGCAGGAGCACAGATACGCAGTATTTT. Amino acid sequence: CASSSRTSRSTDTQYF.